This TCR beta chain was sequenced during a study of cytomegalovirus exposure and HLA in healthy donors. Germline CDR1 and CDR2: GTSNPN and SVGIG (reference sequence). V was clipped by 0 bases and J by 0 bases, with 8 bases between them. This CDR3 comprises 14 residues. A multiplex PCR was run with 60 Vbeta primers and 13 Jbeta primers. Sequenced by immunoSEQ multiplex PCR; TCRdb stores in-frame clones only, minus some. The profile shows around 130,000 clones, around 74% of them singletons. V gene TRBV30 combines with J gene TRBJ1-1, with a tentative D call TRBD1 (5 bases). This sequence originates from a middle-aged man in good health and CMV-seropositive. The specimen was PBMCs. The CDR3: CAWSVRQMNTEAFF. CDR3 sequence (DNA): TGTGCCTGGAGTGTACGACAGATGAACACTGAAGCTTTCTTT. Full variable domain (remainder filled in from reference TRBV30 and TRBJ1-1): SQTIHQWPATLVQPVGSPLSLECTVEGTSNPNLYWYRQAAGRGLQLLFYSVGIGQISSEVPQNLSASRPQDRQFILSSKKLLLSDSGFYLCAWSVRQMNTEAFFGQGTRLTVV.